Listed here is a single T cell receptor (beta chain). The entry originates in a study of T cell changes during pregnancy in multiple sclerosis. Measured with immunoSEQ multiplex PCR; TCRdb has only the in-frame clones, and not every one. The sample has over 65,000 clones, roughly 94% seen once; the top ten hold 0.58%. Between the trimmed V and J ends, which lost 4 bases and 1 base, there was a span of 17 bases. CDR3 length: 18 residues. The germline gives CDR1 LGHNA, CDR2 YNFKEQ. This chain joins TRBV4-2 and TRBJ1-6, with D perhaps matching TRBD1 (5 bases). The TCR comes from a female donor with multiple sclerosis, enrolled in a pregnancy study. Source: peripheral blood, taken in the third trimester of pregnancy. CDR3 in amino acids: CASSPRTGGRSYNSPLHF. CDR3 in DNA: TGTGCCAGCAGCCCCCGGACCGGGGGTCGGTCCTATAATTCACCCCTCCACTTT.